This T cell receptor beta chain was sequenced in a study of PD-1 blockade in classical Hodgkin lymphoma. Study-level information: Administration of nivolumab to patients was at 3 mg/kg intravenously every 2 weeks.

As for this clone: Its cognate antigen is unknown.

This CDR3 has 15 residues. V trimming: 6 bases; J trimming: 0 bases; junction bases outside the gene matches: 6. Per the germline V gene, CDR1 is MNHEY and CDR2 is SMNVEV (reference sequence). Here immunoSEQ multiplex PCR was the method, and the copy in TCRdb shows in-frame clones only, minus some. The repertoire holds about 32,000 clones, over 75% seen once, with 17% in the top ten. The time point denotes: cycle 4 day 1 (C4D1), after 6 weeks of nivolumab. Relapse after autologous stem cell transplantation occurred in every patient, and brentuximab vedotin exposure varied. Findings and caveats of the study: Compared with healthy donors, newly diagnosed patients reportedly showed lower baseline TCR diversity.

This chain links TRBV27 with TRBJ2-7, with 9 bases identical to TRBD2. This sample comprised peripheral blood mononuclear cells (PBMCs), obtained before the fourth cycle of nivolumab. The origin of this receptor is a human donor with classical Hodgkin lymphoma. For the CDR3, the DNA is TGTGCCAGCAGACTGACTAGCGGAAGCTCCTACGAGCAGTACTTC. This translates into CASRLTSGSSYEQYF.